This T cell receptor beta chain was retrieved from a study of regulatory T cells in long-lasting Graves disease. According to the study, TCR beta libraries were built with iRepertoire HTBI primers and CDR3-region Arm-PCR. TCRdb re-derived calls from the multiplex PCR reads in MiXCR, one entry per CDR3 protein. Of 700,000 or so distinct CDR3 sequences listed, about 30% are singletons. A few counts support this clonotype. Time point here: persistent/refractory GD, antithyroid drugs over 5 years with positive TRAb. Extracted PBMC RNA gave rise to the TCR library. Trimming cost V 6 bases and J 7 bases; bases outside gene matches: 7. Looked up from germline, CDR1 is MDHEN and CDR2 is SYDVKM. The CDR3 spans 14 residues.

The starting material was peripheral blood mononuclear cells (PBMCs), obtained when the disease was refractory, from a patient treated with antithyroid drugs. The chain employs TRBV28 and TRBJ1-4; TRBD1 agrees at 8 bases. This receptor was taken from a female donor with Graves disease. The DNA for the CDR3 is TGTGCCAGCAGGACACAGGGGGGGGGTGAAAAACTGTTTTTT. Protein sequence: CASRTQGGGEKLFF.